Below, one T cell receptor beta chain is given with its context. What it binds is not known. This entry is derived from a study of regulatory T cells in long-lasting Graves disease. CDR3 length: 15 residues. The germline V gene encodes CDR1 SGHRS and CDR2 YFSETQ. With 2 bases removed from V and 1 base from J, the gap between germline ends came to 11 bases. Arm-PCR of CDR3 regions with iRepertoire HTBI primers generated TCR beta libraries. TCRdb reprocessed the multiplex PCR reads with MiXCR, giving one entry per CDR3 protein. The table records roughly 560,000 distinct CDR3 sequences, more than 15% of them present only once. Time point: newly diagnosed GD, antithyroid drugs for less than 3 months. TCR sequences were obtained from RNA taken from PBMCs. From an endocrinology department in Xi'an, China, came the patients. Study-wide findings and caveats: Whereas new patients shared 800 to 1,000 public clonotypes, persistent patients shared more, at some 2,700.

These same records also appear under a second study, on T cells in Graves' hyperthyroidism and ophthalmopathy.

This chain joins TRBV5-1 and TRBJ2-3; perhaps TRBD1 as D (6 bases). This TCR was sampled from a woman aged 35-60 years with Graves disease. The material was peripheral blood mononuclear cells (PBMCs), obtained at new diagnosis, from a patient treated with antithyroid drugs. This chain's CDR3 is CASSFDWTGTDTQYF. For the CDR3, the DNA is TGCGCCAGCAGCTTTGACTGGACAGGCACAGATACGCAGTATTTT.